The following is a TCR beta chain sequence with its context. How the authors handled the data: Nucleated cell counts were estimated from reference gene primer amplification. Only in-frame clones appear in the TCRdb table, and some are missing; sequencing was by immunoSEQ multiplex PCR. That table furnishes V, J and clone size, whereas the DNA furnished D and trimming. The data hold about 50,000 clones, with roughly 78% observed a single time. This entry belongs to a study of blood T cell repertoires in COVID-19. Turning to the study itself: Samples representing acute and convalescent COVID-19 were sourced from the United States, Italy and Spain. Nucleic acid was either cDNA or gDNA, and it came from T cells, B-cell-depleted T cells, or PBMCs.

With 4 bases clipped from V and 4 bases from J, the junction kept 8 bases outside the gene matches. This CDR3 comprises 15 residues. Germline V lookup: CDR1 SGHRS, CDR2 YFSETQ. The origin of this receptor is a man in his sixties or seventies with acute or convalescent COVID-19. The sequenced sample was peripheral blood. J is TRBJ2-7 and V is TRBV5-1; 10 bases match TRBD1. CDR3 coding DNA: TGCGCCAGCAGCCCCGGGACAGGGGTTCAGTACGAGCAGTACTTC. This gives the protein CASSPGTGVQYEQYF.